Each of the 8 T cell receptor beta chains below was sequenced from the same sample in a study of T cell repertoires in cytomegalovirus infection. Antigens for these TCRs are unknown. TCRdb redid the calling of the reads with MiXCR, one entry per CDR3 protein. The data hold some 940,000 distinct CDR3 sequences, with less than 35% observed a single time. Sequences were derived from cultured CD8+ T cells from PBMCs, sampled from culture after CMV antigen stimulation. The receptors shown here come from a human donor in good health (CMV status not recorded). Some clones in this sample may be carry-over from other donors' samples.

The table lists this clonotype with many counts. CDR3 in amino acids: CASSLGERGDFYGYTF. The CDR3 nucleotides read TGTGCCAGCAGCTTAGGAGAGAGGGGCGATTTTTATGGCTACACCTTC. V gene TRBV7-6 combines with J gene TRBJ1-2, with D perhaps TRBD1 (5 bases). Trimming took off 1 base at V and 5 bases at J, with 17 bases between the two ends. CDR3 size: 16 residues. Per the germline V gene, CDR1 is SGHVS and CDR2 is FNYEAQ. Supplemented by reference TRBV7-6 and TRBJ1-2, the full variable domain reads GAGVSQSPRYKVTKRGQDVALRCDPISGHVSLYWYRQALGQGPEFLTYFNYEAQQDKSGLPNDRFSAERPEGSISTLTIQRTEQRDSAMYRCASSLGERGDFYGYTFGSGTRLTVV.

This clonotype came up many times. Written as DNA, the CDR3 is TGTGCCAGCAGTTTAGAGGGGAACGAGCAGTACTTC. It specifies CASSLEGNEQYF. This chain uses TRBV12-3 or TRBV12-4 with TRBJ2-7; tentatively, D is TRBD1 (5 bases). The CDR3 has 12 amino acids. V lost 1 base and J 5 bases, leaving 6 bases between the germline ends.

The rearrangement uses TRBV7-2 and TRBJ1-1; D unresolved. Germline V gene sequence: CDR1 SGHTA, CDR2 FQGNSA. The CDR3 length is 15 residues. Trimming left V 5 bases short and J 3 bases short, with 16 bases between. The CDR3 DNA reads as TGTGCCAGCAGCCCCTGGACGTCAGGCGACACTGAAGCTTTCTTT. Translation: CASSPWTSGDTEAFF.

The chain joins TRBV6-1 to TRBJ1-4; D gene ambiguous. The germline gives CDR1 MNHNS, CDR2 SASEGT. This CDR3 spans 15 amino acids. V shed 2 bases and J shed 7 bases, with 14 bases lying between them. CDR3 nucleotide sequence: TGTGCCAGCAGTGAACTATGGGGAGGAGGTGAAAAACTGTTTTTT. Residues: CASSELWGGGEKLFF.

This clonotype was detected ten times or more. The genes are TRBV12-3 or TRBV12-4 and TRBJ2-3, with a possible D match to TRBD2 (5 bases). The V and J ends lost 5 bases and 2 bases respectively, with 11 bases between them. The CDR3 sequence is 14 residues long. The CDR3 sequence: CASSRTGPTDTQYF. CDR3 nucleotide sequence: TGTGCCAGCAGTCGGACTGGCCCCACAGATACGCAGTATTTT.

The chain has TRBV27 and TRBJ1-2; 8 bases match TRBD1. The trim removed 5 bases at V and 1 base at J, leaving 6 bases unmatched. Per germline, CDR1 MNHEY and CDR2 SMNVEV (reference sequence). The CDR3 loop spans 15 amino acids. This CDR3 reads CASSKTGGGNYGYTF. CDR3 DNA sequence: TGTGCCAGCAGTAAAACAGGGGGGGGTAACTATGGCTACACCTTC.

The chain couples TRBV29-1 to TRBJ2-1; no firm D call. The CDR3 runs to 16 residues. V lost 1 base and J lost 0, with 13 bases in between. Germline CDR1 reads SQVTM; CDR2 reads ANQGSEA. The CDR3 here is CSVEVNTQSSYNEQFF. The DNA for the CDR3 is TGCAGCGTTGAAGTTAACACACAGAGCTCCTACAATGAGCAGTTCTTC.

This clonotype was detected a few times. CDR3 region: CAPPGGGPRETQYF. The CDR3 DNA sequence: TGTGCCCCTCCGGGGGGCGGGCCCAGAGAGACCCAGTACTTC. The V gene is TRBV24-1, the J gene TRBJ2-5; a weak D match, TRBD2 (7 bases). Germline loops: CDR1 KGHDR, CDR2 SFDVKD. CDR3 length equals 14 residues. The ends were cut back, 12 bases at V and 4 bases at J, with 20 bases in the middle.